A selection of T cell receptor beta chains follows, all from one sample in a study of T cells after yellow fever vaccination. From the 5' RACE reads, TCRdb called clonotypes with MiXCR, one entry per CDR3 protein. The sample comprises some 150,000 distinct CDR3 sequences, 6.6% of which are singletons, and approximately 0.61% rests with the top ten. Source: CD4+ T cells sorted from PBMCs, taken 10 days after the yellow fever booster vaccination. The receptors come from a man aged 25 to 40 who received the YFV17D yellow fever vaccine. The CDR3 runs from the conserved cysteine through the conserved F or W. D genes are given only for firm matches. Only some rows state a clone size, as once, few, many or a class for expanded clones.

v_call	d_call	j_call	cdr3_length	clone_size	cdr3_nt	cdr3_aa
TRBV5-1	TRBD1	TRBJ1-4	14	few	TGCGCCAGCAGCATCGACAGGGGGCGGGAAAAACTGTTTTTT	CASSIDRGREKLFF
TRBV21-1	NA	TRBJ1-5	18	many	TGTGCCAGCAGCAAAGTTAACTTTCGGGACAGGGGCGAAAAGCCCCAGCATTTT	CASSKVNFRDRGEKPQHF
TRBV12-3/TRBV12-4	NA	TRBJ1-2	13	many	TGTGCCAGCAAAGGGACTTTTAACTATGGCTACACCTTC	CASKGTFNYGYTF
TRBV20-1	TRBD2	TRBJ2-1	18	many	TGCAGTGCTAGGGGGGGAAGAGCGCGGGAGGGGATCTACAATGAGCAGTTCTTC	CSARGGRAREGIYNEQFF
TRBV20-1	TRBD2	TRBJ2-1	15	many	TGCAGTGCTAGAGCGGGGGCGGGAGGGTCAAATGAGCAGTTCTTC	CSARAGAGGSNEQFF
TRBV18	NA	TRBJ2-6	18	few	TGTGCCAGCTCCCTCATAGGCCACCTCGGGGCTGGGGCCAACGTCCTGACTTTC	CASSLIGHLGAGANVLTF
TRBV29-1	NA	TRBJ2-5	13	many	TGCAGCTCCAACCGGGACAATGAAGAGACCCAGTACTTC	CSSNRDNEETQYF
TRBV4-2	NA	TRBJ2-3	16	NA	TGTGCCAGCAGCCAAGATCCCTGGTTGGGGTCAGATACGCAGTATTTT	CASSQDPWLGSDTQYF
TRBV5-4	NA	TRBJ1-1	12	NA	TGTGCCAGCAGCAAGGACGCGGGGGAAGCTTTCTTT	CASSKDAGEAFF
TRBV4-3	NA	TRBJ1-1	14	many	TGCGCCAGCAGCCGGGGACTCGGGAACACTGAAGCTTTCTTT	CASSRGLGNTEAFF
TRBV6-5	NA	TRBJ2-3	12	many	TGTGCCATACGTGGCCGGGGAGATACGCAGTATTTT	CAIRGRGDTQYF
TRBV5-4	TRBD1	TRBJ2-1	15	NA	TGTGCCAGCAGCTGGGACAGAAGCTCCTACAATGAGCAGTTCTTC	CASSWDRSSYNEQFF
TRBV7-3	TRBD1	TRBJ2-1	17	many	TGTGCCAGCAGCCCTTTCCCGGGACAGGGATATAGGAATGAGCAGTTCTTC	CASSPFPGQGYRNEQFF
TRBV7-2	NA	TRBJ2-5	13	many	TGTGCCAGCAGCTTAGTAGGGATGGAGACCCAGTACTTC	CASSLVGMETQYF
TRBV20-1	NA	TRBJ2-1	13	many	TGCAGTGTCGGCGGTAGCTCCTACAATGAGCAGTTCTTC	CSVGGSSYNEQFF
TRBV3-1	TRBD2	TRBJ2-1	17	NA	TGTGCCTCCACCCAATCACTAGCGGGAGGGTCCTACAATGAGCAGTTCTTC	CASTQSLAGGSYNEQFF
TRBV11-3	TRBD2	TRBJ2-1	17	many	TGTGCCAGCAGCCCCCGCGGGATAGCGGGTGGGTACAATGAGCAGTTCTTC	CASSPRGIAGGYNEQFF
TRBV20-1	TRBD2	TRBJ2-1	14	NA	TGCAGTGCTAGCCCCGAACTAGCGGGAGGGCTAGGGTTCTTC	CSASPELAGGLGFF